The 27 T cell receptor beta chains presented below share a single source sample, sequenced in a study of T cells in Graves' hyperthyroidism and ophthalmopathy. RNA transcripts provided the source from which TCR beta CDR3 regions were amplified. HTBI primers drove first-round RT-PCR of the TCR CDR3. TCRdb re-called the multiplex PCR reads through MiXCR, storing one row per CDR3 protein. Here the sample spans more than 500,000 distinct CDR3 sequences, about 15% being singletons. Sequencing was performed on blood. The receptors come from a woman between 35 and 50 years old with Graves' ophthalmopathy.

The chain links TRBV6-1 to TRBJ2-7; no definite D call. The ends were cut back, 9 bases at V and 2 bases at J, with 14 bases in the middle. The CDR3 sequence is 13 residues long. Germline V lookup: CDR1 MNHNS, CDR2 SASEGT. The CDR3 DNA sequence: TGTGCCAGTTCGAGGACGCTCGCCTACGAGCAGTACTTC. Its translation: CASSRTLAYEQYF.

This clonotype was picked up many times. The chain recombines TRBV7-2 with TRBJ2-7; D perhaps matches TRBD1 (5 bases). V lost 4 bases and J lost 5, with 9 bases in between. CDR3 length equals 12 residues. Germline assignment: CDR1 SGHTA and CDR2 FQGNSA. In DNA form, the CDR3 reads TGTGCCAGCAGCTCCCGACAGAACGAGCAGTACTTC. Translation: CASSSRQNEQYF.

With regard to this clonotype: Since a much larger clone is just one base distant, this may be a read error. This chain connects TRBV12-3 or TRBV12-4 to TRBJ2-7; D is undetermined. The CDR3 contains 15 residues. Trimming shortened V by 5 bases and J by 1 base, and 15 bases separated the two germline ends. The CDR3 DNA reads TGTGCCAGCAGTCGACGGGTCAGAAATTCCTACGAGCAGTACTTC. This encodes CASSRRVRNSYEQYF.

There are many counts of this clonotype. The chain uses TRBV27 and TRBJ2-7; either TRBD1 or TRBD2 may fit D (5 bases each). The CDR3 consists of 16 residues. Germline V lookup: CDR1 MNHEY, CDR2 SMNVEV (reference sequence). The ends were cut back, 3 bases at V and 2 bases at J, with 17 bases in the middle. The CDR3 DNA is TGTGCCAGCAGTTTCTATGGCCGGGACGCAACCTACGAGCAGTACTTC. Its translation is CASSFYGRDATYEQYF.

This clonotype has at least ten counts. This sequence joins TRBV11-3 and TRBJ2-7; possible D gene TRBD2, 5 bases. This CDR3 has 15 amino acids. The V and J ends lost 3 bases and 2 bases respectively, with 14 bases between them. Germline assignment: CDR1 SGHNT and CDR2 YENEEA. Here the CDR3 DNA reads TGTGCCAGCAGCTTTGAATTAGCGAAAGCCTACGAGCAGTACTTC. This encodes CASSFELAKAYEQYF.

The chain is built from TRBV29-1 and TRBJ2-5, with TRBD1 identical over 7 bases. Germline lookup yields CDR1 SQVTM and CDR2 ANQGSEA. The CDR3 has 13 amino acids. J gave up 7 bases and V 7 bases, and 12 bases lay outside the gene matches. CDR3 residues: CSGTRDSGGTQYF. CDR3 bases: TGCAGCGGAACCCGGGACAGCGGCGGGACCCAGTACTTC.

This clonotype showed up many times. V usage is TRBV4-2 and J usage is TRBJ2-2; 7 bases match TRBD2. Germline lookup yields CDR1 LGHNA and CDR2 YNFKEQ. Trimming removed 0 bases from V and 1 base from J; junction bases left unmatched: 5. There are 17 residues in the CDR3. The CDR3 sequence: CASSQEVAGLNTGELFF. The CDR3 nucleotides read TGTGCCAGCAGCCAAGAGGTAGCGGGCCTGAACACCGGGGAGCTGTTTTTT.

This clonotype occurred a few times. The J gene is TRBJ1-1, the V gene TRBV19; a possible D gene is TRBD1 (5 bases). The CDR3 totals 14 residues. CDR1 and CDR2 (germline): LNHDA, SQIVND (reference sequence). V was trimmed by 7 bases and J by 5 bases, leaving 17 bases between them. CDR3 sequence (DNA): TGTGCCAGTATAAACCGGGGGTTGGCTACTGAAGCTTTCTTT. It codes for CASINRGLATEAFF.

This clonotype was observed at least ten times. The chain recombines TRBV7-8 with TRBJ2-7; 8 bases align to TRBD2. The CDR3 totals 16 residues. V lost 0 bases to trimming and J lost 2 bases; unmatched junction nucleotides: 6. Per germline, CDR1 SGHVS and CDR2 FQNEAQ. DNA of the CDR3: TGTGCCAGCAGCTTAGCGGAAGGCGGGGGGACCTACGAGCAGTACTTC. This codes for CASSLAEGGGTYEQYF.

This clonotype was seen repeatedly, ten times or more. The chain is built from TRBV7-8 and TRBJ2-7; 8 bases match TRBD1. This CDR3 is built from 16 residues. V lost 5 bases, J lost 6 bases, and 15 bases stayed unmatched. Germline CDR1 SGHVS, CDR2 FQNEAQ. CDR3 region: CASSHWGGQGNGEQYF. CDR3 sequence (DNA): TGTGCCAGCAGCCATTGGGGCGGACAGGGAAACGGCGAGCAGTACTTC.

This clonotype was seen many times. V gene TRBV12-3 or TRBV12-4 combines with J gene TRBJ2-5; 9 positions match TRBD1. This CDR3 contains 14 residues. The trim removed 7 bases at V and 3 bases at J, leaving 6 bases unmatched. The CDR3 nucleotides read TGTGCCAGCATGGGACAGGGATGGGAAGAGACCCAGTACTTC. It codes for CASMGQGWEETQYF.

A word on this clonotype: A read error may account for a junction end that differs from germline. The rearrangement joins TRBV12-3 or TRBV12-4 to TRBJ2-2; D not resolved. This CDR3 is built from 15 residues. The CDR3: CASSLSTTNTRELFF. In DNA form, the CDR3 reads TGTGCCAGCAGTTTGTCCACGACGAACACCAGGGAGCTGTTTTTT.

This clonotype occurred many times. This chain's CDR3 is CASTDDGDGELFF. CDR3 coding DNA: TGTGCCAGCACCGATGATGGGGACGGGGAGCTGTTTTTT. The chain joins TRBV2 to TRBJ2-2; D is uncertain. CDR3 length equals 13 residues. Per the germline V gene, CDR1 is SNHLY and CDR2 is FYNNEI. V lost 7 bases and J lost 7, with 13 bases in between.

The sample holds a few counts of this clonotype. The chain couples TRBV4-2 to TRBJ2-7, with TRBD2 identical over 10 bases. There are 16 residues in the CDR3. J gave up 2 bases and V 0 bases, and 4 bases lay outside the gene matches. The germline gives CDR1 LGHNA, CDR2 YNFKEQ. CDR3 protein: CASSQEASGSPYEQYF. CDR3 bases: TGTGCCAGCAGCCAAGAGGCTAGCGGGAGCCCCTACGAGCAGTACTTC.

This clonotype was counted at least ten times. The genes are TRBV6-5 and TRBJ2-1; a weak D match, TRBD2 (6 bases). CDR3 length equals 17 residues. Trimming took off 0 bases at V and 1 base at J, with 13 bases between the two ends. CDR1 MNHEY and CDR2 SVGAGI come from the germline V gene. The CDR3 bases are TGTGCCAGCAGTTACTCCTTGGCGGGAAGGTCCTACAATGAGCAGTTCTTC. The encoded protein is CASSYSLAGRSYNEQFF.

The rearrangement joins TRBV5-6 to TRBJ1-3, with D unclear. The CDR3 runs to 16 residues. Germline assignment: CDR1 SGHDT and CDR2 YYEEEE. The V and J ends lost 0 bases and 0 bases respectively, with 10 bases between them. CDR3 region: CASSLGGRVSGNTIYF. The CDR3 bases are TGTGCCAGCAGCTTGGGAGGAAGAGTCTCTGGAAACACCATATATTTT.

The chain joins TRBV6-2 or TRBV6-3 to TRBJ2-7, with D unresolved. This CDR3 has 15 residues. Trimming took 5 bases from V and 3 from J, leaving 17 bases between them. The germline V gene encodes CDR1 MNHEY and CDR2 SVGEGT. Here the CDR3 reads CASSPPGLPNYEQYF. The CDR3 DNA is TGTGCCAGCAGTCCCCCGGGCCTGCCAAACTACGAGCAGTACTTC.

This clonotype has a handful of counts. The CDR3 bases are TGTGCCAGCAGCGTAGTGGACAGCCCGGGGGGCTACACCTTC. This translates into CASSVVDSPGGYTF. The chain has TRBV9 and TRBJ1-2; possibly TRBD1 for D (6 bases). Deletions cut 0 bases from V and 8 bases from J, with 14 bases between. CDR1 and CDR2 (germline): SGDLS, YYNGEE. The CDR3 length is 14 residues.

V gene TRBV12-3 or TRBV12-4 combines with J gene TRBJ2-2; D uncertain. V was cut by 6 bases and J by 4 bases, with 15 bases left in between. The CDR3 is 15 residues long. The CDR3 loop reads CASSNPTAVTGELFF. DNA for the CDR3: TGTGCCAGCAGCAACCCGACTGCTGTCACCGGGGAGCTGTTTTTT.

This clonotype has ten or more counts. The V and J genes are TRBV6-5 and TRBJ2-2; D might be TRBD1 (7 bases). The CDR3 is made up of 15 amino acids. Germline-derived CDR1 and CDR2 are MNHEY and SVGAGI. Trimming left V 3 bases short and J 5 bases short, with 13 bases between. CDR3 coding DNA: TGTGCCAGCAGTTATAGGCAGGGGGGAACCGGGGAGCTGTTTTTT. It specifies CASSYRQGGTGELFF.

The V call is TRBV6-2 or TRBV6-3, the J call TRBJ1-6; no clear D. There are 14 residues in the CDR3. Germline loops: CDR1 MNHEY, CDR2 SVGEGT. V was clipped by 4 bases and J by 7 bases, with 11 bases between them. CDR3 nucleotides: TGTGCCAGCAGTTTGAGGCAGCCAAATTCACCCCTCCACTTT. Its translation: CASSLRQPNSPLHF.

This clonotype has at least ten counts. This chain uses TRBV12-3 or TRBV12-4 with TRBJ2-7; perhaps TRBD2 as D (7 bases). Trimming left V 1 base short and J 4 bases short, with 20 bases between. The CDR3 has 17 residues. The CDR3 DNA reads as TGTGCCAGCAGTTTAGGAGACTATAGAGGGGGGGGGTACGAGCAGTACTTC. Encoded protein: CASSLGDYRGGGYEQYF.

The CDR3 nucleotides are TGCGCCAGCAGCCCTGAGACGTACAGGGGGAGCAGCAATCAGCCCCAGCATTTT. Amino acids: CASSPETYRGSSNQPQHF. The chain has TRBV4-1 and TRBJ1-5; 8 nucleotides align to TRBD1. The CDR3 is 18 amino acids. Trimming cost V 4 bases and J 1 base; bases outside gene matches: 12. From germline, CDR1 is MGHRA and CDR2 YSYEKL.

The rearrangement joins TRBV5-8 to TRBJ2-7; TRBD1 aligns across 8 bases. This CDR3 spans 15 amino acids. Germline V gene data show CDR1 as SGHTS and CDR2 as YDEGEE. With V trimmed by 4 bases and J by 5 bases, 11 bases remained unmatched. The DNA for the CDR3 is TGTGCCAGCAGCCTTCAGGGACAGGCAATCCACGAGCAGTACTTC. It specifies CASSLQGQAIHEQYF.

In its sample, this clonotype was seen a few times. CDR3 nucleotide sequence: TGTGCCAGCAGAAGTTTCGGGGCCTCTGGAAACACCATATATTTT. This translates into CASRSFGASGNTIYF. V and J are TRBV28 and TRBJ1-3; TRBD1 is a possible D gene (5 bases). Trimming removed 6 bases at V and 0 bases at J, with 12 bases between. This CDR3 is 15 amino acids long. Germline lookup yields CDR1 MDHEN and CDR2 SYDVKM. Full variable domain (rest looked up from reference TRBV28 and TRBJ1-3): DVKVTQSSRYLVKRTGEKVFLECVQDMDHENMFWYRQDPGLGLRLIYFSYDVKMKEKGDIPEGYSVSREKKERFSLILESASTNQTSMYLCASRSFGASGNTIYFGEGSWLTVV.

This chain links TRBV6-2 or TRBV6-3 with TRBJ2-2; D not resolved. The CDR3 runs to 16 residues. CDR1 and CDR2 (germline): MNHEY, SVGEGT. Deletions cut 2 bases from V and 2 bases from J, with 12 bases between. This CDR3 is CASSYPRRRNTGELFF. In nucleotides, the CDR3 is TGTGCCAGCAGTTACCCCCGACGGCGAAACACCGGGGAGCTGTTTTTT.

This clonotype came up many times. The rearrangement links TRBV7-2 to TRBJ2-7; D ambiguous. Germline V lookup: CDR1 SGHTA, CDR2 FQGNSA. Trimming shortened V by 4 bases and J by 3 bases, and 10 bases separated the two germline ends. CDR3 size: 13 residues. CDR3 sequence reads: CASSYNTDYEQYF. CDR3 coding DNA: TGTGCCAGCAGCTACAACACAGACTACGAGCAGTACTTC.